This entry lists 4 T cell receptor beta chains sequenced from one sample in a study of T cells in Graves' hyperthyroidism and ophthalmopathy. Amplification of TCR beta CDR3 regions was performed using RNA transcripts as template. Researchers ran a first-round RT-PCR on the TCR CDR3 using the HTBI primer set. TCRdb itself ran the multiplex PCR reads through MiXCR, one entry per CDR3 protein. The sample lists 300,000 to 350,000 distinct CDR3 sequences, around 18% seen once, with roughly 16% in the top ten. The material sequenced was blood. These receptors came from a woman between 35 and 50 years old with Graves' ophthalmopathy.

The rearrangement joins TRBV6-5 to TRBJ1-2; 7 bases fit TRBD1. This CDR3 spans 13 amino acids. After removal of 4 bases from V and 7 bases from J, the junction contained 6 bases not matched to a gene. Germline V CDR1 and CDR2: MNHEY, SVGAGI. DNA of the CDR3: TGTGCCAGCAGTTCTTTGACAGGGAGTGGCTACACCTTC. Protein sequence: CASSSLTGSGYTF.

The CDR3 region has the DNA TGTGCCAGCAGGGGAGCGGGAGGAGGGGAGACCCAGTACTTC. Its translation is CASRGAGGGETQYF. The V gene is TRBV6-1, the J gene TRBJ2-5; TRBD2 aligns across 9 bases. Germline loops: CDR1 MNHNS, CDR2 SASEGT. The CDR3 runs to 14 residues. J was trimmed by 5 bases and V by 6 bases; bases with no gene match: 7.

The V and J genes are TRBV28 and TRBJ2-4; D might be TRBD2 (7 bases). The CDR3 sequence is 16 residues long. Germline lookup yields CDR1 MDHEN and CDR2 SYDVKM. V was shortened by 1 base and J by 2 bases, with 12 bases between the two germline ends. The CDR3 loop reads CASSLYREGPKNIQYF. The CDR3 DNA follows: TGTGCCAGCAGTTTATACAGGGAGGGCCCCAAAAACATTCAGTACTTC.

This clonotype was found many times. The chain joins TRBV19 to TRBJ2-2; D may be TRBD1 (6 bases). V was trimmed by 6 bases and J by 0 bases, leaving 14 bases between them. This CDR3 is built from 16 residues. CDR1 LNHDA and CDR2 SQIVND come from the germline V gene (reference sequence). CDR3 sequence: CASSFRTETNTGELFF. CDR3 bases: TGTGCCAGTAGCTTTCGGACAGAAACGAACACCGGGGAGCTGTTTTTT.